A single sample gave rise to the 22 T cell receptor beta chains below, sequenced in a study of T cell responses to AZD1222 COVID-19 vaccine. Generated by immunoSEQ multiplex PCR, the TCRdb table keeps only in-frame clones and is missing some. The sample includes about 180,000 clones, almost 90% of them seen just once. Sequencing was performed on peripheral blood, taken 28 days after the second AZD1222 dose. All receptors come from an adult who received the AZD1222 COVID-19 vaccine.

This clone was counted only a few times. J is TRBJ2-3 and V is TRBV30; weak D call: TRBD1 (5 bases). The CDR3 has 14 residues. V was clipped by 3 bases and J by 9 bases, with 19 bases between them. CDR1 GTSNPN and CDR2 SVGIG come from the germline V gene (reference sequence). The CDR3 nucleotides are TGTGCCTGGAGCGCAAGGACATCTCCCTCAACGCAGTATTTT. This gives the protein CAWSARTSPSTQYF. Supplemented by reference TRBV30 and TRBJ2-3, the full variable domain reads SQTIHQWPATLVQPVGSPLSLECTVEGTSNPNLYWYRQAAGRGLQLLFYSVGIGQISSEVPQNLSASRPQDRQFILSSKKLLLSDSGFYLCAWSARTSPSTQYFGPGTRLTVL.

V usage is TRBV29-1 and J usage is TRBJ2-3; D is uncertain. CDR3 size: 12 residues. Germline CDR1 reads SQVTM; CDR2 reads ANQGSEA. V gave up 7 bases and J gave up 3 bases, with 11 bases separating them. The CDR3 protein is CSASPRTDTQYF. The CDR3 DNA reads TGCAGCGCCAGTCCGAGGACAGATACGCAGTATTTT.

The V call is TRBV5-1, the J call TRBJ2-2; 7 nucleotides align to TRBD2. The CDR3 spans 17 residues. Per germline, CDR1 SGHRS and CDR2 YFSETQ. V lost 2 bases to trimming and J lost 6 bases; unmatched junction nucleotides: 13. The CDR3 DNA follows: TGCGCCAGCAGCTTCAGACTAGCTGAACGTCGTCCCGGGGAGCTGTTTTTT. This gives the protein CASSFRLAERRPGELFF.

V usage is TRBV7-3 and J usage is TRBJ1-6; D gene ambiguous. This CDR3 has 15 residues. V was trimmed by 3 bases and J by 0 bases, leaving 6 bases between them. Germline V gene lookup returns CDR1 SGHTA and CDR2 FQGTGA. The CDR3 DNA follows: TGTGCCAGCAGCTTTGATAGCTCCTATAATTCACCCCTCCACTTT. It codes for CASSFDSSYNSPLHF.

V and J are TRBV7-3 and TRBJ2-2; the D gene is possibly TRBD1 (6 bases). This CDR3 has 14 amino acids. Trimming stripped 4 bases from V and 5 bases from J, with 11 bases between. Germline V gene sequence: CDR1 SGHTA, CDR2 FQGTGA. The CDR3 here is CASSYTGPTGELFF. The CDR3 bases are TGTGCCAGCAGCTACACAGGGCCTACCGGGGAGCTGTTTTTT.

The V gene is TRBV19, the J gene TRBJ1-5; 8 bases are shared with TRBD1. V lost 6 bases, J lost 6 bases, and 10 bases stayed unmatched. The CDR3 is 15 residues long. Germline CDR1 LNHDA, CDR2 SQIVND (reference sequence). CDR3 residues: CASSLGQGMVQPQHF. The DNA for the CDR3 is TGTGCCAGTAGCCTAGGACAGGGTATGGTTCAGCCCCAGCATTTT.

The gene calls are TRBV6-2 or TRBV6-3 and TRBJ2-3; 11 bases line up with TRBD2. This CDR3 has 16 residues. Germline CDR1 reads MNHEY; CDR2 reads SVGEGT. The junction had 4 bases not matched to a gene; V was cut back by 0 bases and J by 5 bases. The CDR3 bases are TGTGCCAGCAGTTACTCGACTAGCGGGGAGATAGATACGCAGTATTTT. It specifies CASSYSTSGEIDTQYF.

This clone is a singleton in its sample. The chain has TRBV28 and TRBJ1-1; no reliable D call. The V and J ends lost 2 bases and 6 bases respectively, with 13 bases between them. This CDR3 has 14 amino acids. Germline V gene data show CDR1 as MDHEN and CDR2 as SYDVKM. CDR3 in DNA: TGTGCCAGCAGTTTAGAGACTCCGGGATCTGAAGCTTTCTTT. Its protein is CASSLETPGSEAFF.

The CDR3 nucleotides are TGCAGCGTTGAAGCCCAAGGGGGGGGCTACGAGCAGTACTTC. Translating it yields CSVEAQGGGYEQYF. V gene TRBV29-1 combines with J gene TRBJ2-7; D is perhaps TRBD2 (7 bases). V gave up 1 base and J gave up 3 bases, with 13 bases separating them. This CDR3 contains 14 residues. From germline, CDR1 is SQVTM and CDR2 ANQGSEA.

The V and J genes are TRBV3-1 (or the pseudogene TRBV3-2) and TRBJ1-5; D is undetermined. The germline CDR1 and CDR2 sequences are LGHDT and YNNKEL (reference sequence). The CDR3 totals 15 residues. The germline V and J ends were trimmed by 2 bases and 5 bases, with 13 bases remaining between them. Here the CDR3 reads CASSQTPDQDQPQHF. CDR3 nucleotides: TGTGCCAGCAGCCAAACTCCGGACCAAGATCAGCCCCAGCATTTT.

The genes are TRBV19 and TRBJ1-6; D not resolved. The length of the CDR3 is 14 residues. Per the germline V gene, CDR1 is LNHDA and CDR2 is SQIVND (reference sequence). V gave up 6 bases and J gave up 9 bases, with 15 bases separating them. CDR3 DNA sequence: TGTGCCAGTAGGATCAGCGGCGAAGGTTCACCCCTCCACTTT. Translated, it gives CASRISGEGSPLHF.

This chain links TRBV29-1 with TRBJ1-2; D uncertain. The CDR3 contains 10 residues. CDR1 is SQVTM, CDR2 ANQGSEA, per germline. V was cut by 4 bases and J by 7 bases, with 7 bases left in between. As DNA, the CDR3 is TGCAGCGTTGGTCAGGCTGGCTACACCTTC. Its translation: CSVGQAGYTF.

This chain connects TRBV5-4 to TRBJ2-2; 11 nucleotides line up with TRBD1. The junction had 4 bases not matched to a gene; V was cut back by 4 bases and J by 5 bases. Germline values: CDR1 SGHNT, CDR2 YYREEE (reference sequence). This CDR3 contains 15 residues. The DNA of the CDR3 is TGTGCCAGCAGCCCCCGGGACAGGGGGACCGGGGAGCTGTTTTTT. Amino acid sequence: CASSPRDRGTGELFF.

This clone has just a few counts. The chain employs TRBV4-1 and TRBJ1-2; 7 bases match TRBD1. CDR1 and CDR2 from the germline V gene are MGHRA and YSYEKL. The J segment lost 3 bases and the V segment lost 1 base, leaving 2 bases of the junction unmatched. CDR3 size: 14 residues. The CDR3 sequence: CASSQVDRDYGYTF. CDR3 DNA: TGCGCCAGCAGCCAAGTCGACAGGGACTATGGCTACACCTTC.

The count of this clone is one. CDR3 loop: CASSLTLNGQNEQFF. CDR3 nucleotides: TGTGCCAGCAGCTTAACCCTGAACGGGCAGAATGAGCAGTTCTTC. The chain is built from TRBV7-6 and TRBJ2-1; D remains ambiguous. The CDR3 length is 15 residues. Germline lookup yields CDR1 SGHVS and CDR2 FNYEAQ. Trimming cost V 2 bases and J 7 bases, with 15 bases left between them. Together with reference TRBV7-6 and TRBJ2-1, the CDR3 gives the full variable domain: GAGVSQSPRYKVTKRGQDVALRCDPISGHVSLYWYRQALGQGPEFLTYFNYEAQQDKSGLPNDRFSAERPEGSISTLTIQRTEQRDSAMYRCASSLTLNGQNEQFFGPGTRLTVL.

V usage is TRBV5-1 and J usage is TRBJ2-3, with 7 bases matching TRBD2. J gave up 3 bases and V 6 bases, and 7 bases lay outside the gene matches. Germline lookup yields CDR1 SGHRS and CDR2 YFSETQ. The length of the CDR3 is 14 residues. This CDR3 reads CASTSLGGTDTQYF. Here the CDR3 DNA reads TGCGCCAGCACCTCCTTGGGGGGGACAGATACGCAGTATTTT.

The rearrangement joins TRBV6-6 to TRBJ1-2; weak D call: TRBD1 (5 bases). V lost 2 bases to trimming and J lost 4 bases, with 17 bases between them. Germline V gene sequence: CDR1 MNHNY, CDR2 SVGAGI (reference sequence). The CDR3 consists of 16 residues. The CDR3 coding sequence is TGTGCCAGCAGTTACCCTGGGACCGCTCCATTCTATGGCTACACCTTC. Translating gives CASSYPGTAPFYGYTF.

This clone was found a few times. This chain uses TRBV6-2 or TRBV6-3 with TRBJ1-3; TRBD1 matches 7 bases. Trimming at V came to 2 bases and at J to 2 bases, leaving 21 bases not matched to a gene. CDR1 is MNHEY, CDR2 SVGEGT, per germline. The CDR3 is 21 residues long. The CDR3 region has the DNA TGTGCCAGCAGTTACCTTGGACAGGCCGGTGAGGGGAATAATCCTGGAAACACCATATATTTT. Translated: CASSYLGQAGEGNNPGNTIYF.

The chain has TRBV7-2 and TRBJ2-1, with D maybe TRBD1 (6 bases). The CDR3 is 16 amino acids. The V gene lost 1 base and the J gene lost 2 bases, with 12 bases spanning the gap. Germline CDR1 reads SGHTA; CDR2 reads FQGNSA. The CDR3 DNA reads TGTGCCAGCAGCTTAGGAGGGGGAGATCCCTACAATGAGCAGTTCTTC. Translated: CASSLGGGDPYNEQFF. The full variable domain, with the rest looked up from reference TRBV7-2 and TRBJ2-1, is GAGVSQSPSNKVTEKGKDVELRCDPISGHTALYWYRQSLGQGLEFLIYFQGNSAPDKSGLPSDRFSAERTGGSVSTLTIQRTQQEDSAVYLCASSLGGGDPYNEQFFGPGTRLTVL.

The chain is built from TRBV10-2 and TRBJ1-5; 10 bases align to TRBD1. Per the germline V gene, CDR1 is WSHSY and CDR2 is SAAADI. The V segment lost 2 bases and the J segment 2 bases; nucleotides outside the gene matches: 9. The CDR3 has 18 amino acids. The CDR3, as DNA: TGCGCCAGCAGTGAGGGACAGGGGGGACCCGTCGGCAATCAGCCCCAGCATTTT. This translates into CASSEGQGGPVGNQPQHF.

The chain employs TRBV7-3 and TRBJ2-5; D uncertain. V was trimmed by 5 bases and J by 5 bases, leaving 18 bases between them. The CDR3 is 15 residues long. Germline CDR1 reads SGHTA; CDR2 reads FQGTGA. The CDR3 sequence: CASSPSALERETQYF. Here the CDR3 DNA reads TGTGCCAGCAGCCCAAGTGCGCTAGAAAGGGAGACCCAGTACTTC. Full variable domain (rest looked up from reference TRBV7-3 and TRBJ2-5): GAGVSQTPSNKVTEKGKYVELRCDPISGHTALYWYRQSLGQGPEFLIYFQGTGAADDSGLPNDRFFAVRPEGSVSTLKIQRTERGDSAVYLCASSPSALERETQYFGPGTRLLVL.

The J gene is TRBJ2-2, the V gene TRBV28; D is unclear. Trimming removed 6 bases from V and 5 bases from J, with 13 bases in between. This CDR3 spans 14 amino acids. From germline, CDR1 is MDHEN and CDR2 SYDVKM. The CDR3 reads CASRPTRNTGELFF. The CDR3 DNA sequence: TGTGCCAGCAGACCTACACGAAATACCGGGGAGCTGTTTTTT.